A selection of T cell receptor beta chains follows, all from one sample in a study of T cell responses to AZD1222 COVID-19 vaccine. The data were produced by immunoSEQ multiplex PCR, yet TCRdb's version contains in-frame clones alone and is incomplete. The table has roughly 100,000 clones, approximately 91% seen once. Sequencing was performed on peripheral blood, taken on day 0 of AZD1222 vaccination. The receptors derive from an adult in good health. CDR3s include the opening cysteine and the closing phenylalanine or tryptophan. D genes are given only for firm matches. Rows may omit the clone size; those that give it use once, few, many or a size class.

CDR3: CASSLDRAGGYGYTF; DNA: TGTGCCAGCAGCTTAGATCGGGCAGGGGGCTATGGCTACACCTTC; V: TRBV11-2; D: TRBD1; size: -; J: TRBJ1-2
CDR3: CAISPDNQPQHF; DNA: TGTGCCATCAGTCCCGACAACCAGCCCCAGCATTTT; V: TRBV10-3; D: -; size: -; J: TRBJ1-5
CDR3: CASSTRQGAGVDTQYF; DNA: TGTGCCAGCAGCACCCGACAGGGGGCAGGGGTAGATACGCAGTATTTT; V: TRBV9; D: TRBD1; size: once; J: TRBJ2-3
CDR3: CAWTRGGGSYEQYF; DNA: TGTGCCTGGACTCGAGGGGGCGGCTCCTACGAGCAGTACTTC; V: TRBV30; D: TRBD1; size: -; J: TRBJ2-7
CDR3: CASSPQTSGSGELFF; DNA: TGCGCCAGCAGCCCACAGACTAGTGGCTCCGGGGAGCTGTTTTTT; V: TRBV5-1; D: -; size: -; J: TRBJ2-2
CDR3: CASNTGGLTDTQYF; DNA: TGTGCCAGTAACACCGGGGGGCTCACAGATACGCAGTATTTT; V: TRBV19; D: -; size: -; J: TRBJ2-3
CDR3: CASSIGGEQFF; DNA: TGTGCCAGTAGTATAGGGGGTGAGCAGTTCTTC; V: TRBV19; D: -; size: -; J: TRBJ2-1
CDR3: CARPCTEAFF; DNA: TGTGCCAGACCGTGCACTGAAGCTTTCTTT; V: TRBV6-5; D: -; size: -; J: TRBJ1-1
CDR3: CASSLALVGGEDTQYF; DNA: TGTGCCAGCAGCTTAGCGTTAGTGGGGGGTGAAGATACGCAGTATTTT; V: TRBV5-4; D: -; size: -; J: TRBJ2-3
CDR3: CASSPPRGNTEAFF; DNA: TGTGCCAGCTCACCACCGAGGGGGAACACTGAAGCTTTCTTT; V: TRBV18; D: -; size: -; J: TRBJ1-1
CDR3: CASSPGQHTEAFF; DNA: TGTGCCAGCAGTCCCGGACAGCACACTGAAGCTTTCTTT; V: TRBV7-6; D: -; size: -; J: TRBJ1-1
CDR3: CASDTGLGKNIQYF; DNA: TGTGCCAGCGACACAGGGCTAGGCAAAAACATTCAGTACTTC; V: TRBV6-5; D: -; size: -; J: TRBJ2-4
CDR3: CSVGQGDEKLFF; DNA: TGCAGCGTTGGACAGGGGGATGAAAAACTGTTTTTT; V: TRBV29-1; D: TRBD1; size: -; J: TRBJ1-4
CDR3: CASSGAYEQYF; DNA: TGTGCCAGCAGTGGGGCATACGAGCAGTACTTC; V: TRBV25-1; D: -; size: once; J: TRBJ2-7
CDR3: CAISEGQGDQPQHF; DNA: TGTGCCATCAGTGAAGGGCAGGGTGACCAGCCCCAGCATTTT; V: TRBV10-3; D: -; size: -; J: TRBJ1-5
CDR3: CASSPTPQKETQYF; DNA: TGTGCCAGCTCACCAACTCCCCAGAAAGAGACCCAGTACTTC; V: TRBV18; D: -; size: -; J: TRBJ2-5
CDR3: CASSLRRQGAGEETQYF; DNA: TGCGCCAGCAGCTTGAGGCGGCAGGGGGCGGGGGAAGAGACCCAGTACTTC; V: TRBV5-1; D: -; size: -; J: TRBJ2-5
CDR3: CATRFSNAKETQYF; DNA: TGTGCCACCCGATTTTCCAACGCGAAAGAGACCCAGTACTTC; V: TRBV2; D: -; size: -; J: TRBJ2-5
CDR3: CASSPDGLSGNTIYF; DNA: TGTGCCAGCAGTCCGGACGGCCTCTCTGGAAACACCATATATTTT; V: TRBV6-5; D: -; size: -; J: TRBJ1-3
CDR3: CAISDAPVGSGNTIYF; DNA: TGTGCCATCAGTGATGCCCCCGTGGGCTCTGGAAACACCATATATTTT; V: TRBV10-3; D: -; size: once; J: TRBJ1-3
CDR3: CASSLRGVNEQFF; DNA: TGTGCCAGCAGCTTACGTGGGGTCAATGAGCAGTTCTTC; V: TRBV11-3; D: -; size: -; J: TRBJ2-1
CDR3: CAWSGTIGETQYF; DNA: TGTGCCTGGAGTGGGACTATCGGGGAGACCCAGTACTTC; V: TRBV30; D: -; size: -; J: TRBJ2-5
CDR3: CASSISESSYNSPLHF; DNA: TGTGCCAGTAGTATAAGTGAAAGCTCCTATAATTCACCCCTCCACTTT; V: TRBV19; D: -; size: -; J: TRBJ1-6
CDR3: CASSLIGGRVGELFF; DNA: TGTGCCAGCAGCTTGATCGGCGGGCGGGTGGGGGAGCTGTTTTTT; V: TRBV5-4; D: -; size: -; J: TRBJ2-2
CDR3: CATRDRENTGELFF; DNA: TGTGCCACCCGGGACAGGGAAAACACCGGGGAGCTGTTTTTT; V: TRBV2; D: TRBD1; size: -; J: TRBJ2-2
CDR3: CASSEFGASYGYTF; DNA: TGTGCCAGCAGTGAATTTGGGGCCTCCTATGGCTACACCTTC; V: TRBV25-1; D: -; size: -; J: TRBJ1-2
CDR3: CASSPQGTSGVISTDTQYF; DNA: TGTGCCAGCAGCCCACAGGGGACTAGCGGGGTCATTAGCACAGATACGCAGTATTTT; V: TRBV4-2; D: TRBD2; size: once; J: TRBJ2-3
CDR3: CASSPGRSEQYF; DNA: TGTGCCAGCTCCCCCGGTCGCAGCGAGCAGTACTTC; V: TRBV18; D: -; size: once; J: TRBJ2-7
CDR3: CAWSVRTGGNSPLHF; DNA: TGTGCCTGGAGTGTGAGGACAGGGGGTAATTCACCCCTCCACTTT; V: TRBV30; D: TRBD1; size: -; J: TRBJ1-6
CDR3: CASSLGGGEPGELFF; DNA: TGTGCCAGCAGTCTCGGAGGGGGGGAGCCCGGGGAGCTGTTTTTT; V: TRBV2; D: -; size: -; J: TRBJ2-2
CDR3: CASSQDKHPGGTGNTIYF; DNA: TGTGCCAGCAGCCAAGATAAGCACCCCGGAGGGACTGGAAACACCATATATTTT; V: TRBV3-1/TRBV3-2; D: -; size: -; J: TRBJ1-3
CDR3: CSASISSGGAMRTDTQYF; DNA: TGCAGTGCTAGTATATCTAGTGGGGGGGCCATGAGGACAGATACGCAGTATTTT; V: TRBV20-1; D: -; size: once; J: TRBJ2-3
CDR3: CASSNRDGSYEQYF; DNA: TGTGCCAGCAGTAACAGGGACGGATCCTACGAGCAGTACTTC; V: TRBV13; D: -; size: -; J: TRBJ2-7
CDR3: CASSLVRTSTDTQYF; DNA: TGCGCCAGCAGCTTGGTACGAACGAGCACAGATACGCAGTATTTT; V: TRBV5-1; D: -; size: -; J: TRBJ2-3
CDR3: CASSTGQNTEAFF; DNA: TGCGCCAGCAGCACCGGACAGAACACTGAAGCTTTCTTT; V: TRBV5-1; D: -; size: -; J: TRBJ1-1
CDR3: CAISVGATGANVLTF; DNA: TGTGCCATCAGTGTTGGAGCGACTGGGGCCAACGTCCTGACTTTC; V: TRBV10-3; D: -; size: -; J: TRBJ2-6
CDR3: CAKERGIVGQGNTEAFF; DNA: TGTGCCAAAGAGAGGGGTATTGTTGGGCAGGGGAACACTGAAGCTTTCTTT; V: TRBV2; D: -; size: -; J: TRBJ1-1
CDR3: CASSLTEEWGSTDTQYF; DNA: TGTGCCAGCAGTTTAACGGAGGAGTGGGGGAGCACAGATACGCAGTATTTT; V: TRBV27; D: -; size: -; J: TRBJ2-3
CDR3: CASSLPLGGLTEAFF; DNA: TGTGCCAGCAGCCTCCCTCTTGGGGGGCTAACTGAAGCTTTCTTT; V: TRBV14; D: -; size: -; J: TRBJ1-1
CDR3: CASSPTPRVGQYF; DNA: TGTGCCAGCAGTCCGACCCCAAGGGTAGGCCAGTACTTC; V: TRBV6-6; D: -; size: -; J: TRBJ2-5
CDR3: CASSHHRQGIPYNEQFF; DNA: TGTGCCAGCAGCCACCATAGACAGGGCATCCCCTACAATGAGCAGTTCTTC; V: TRBV3-1/TRBV3-2; D: TRBD1; size: -; J: TRBJ2-1
CDR3: CASSRETGSPYEQYF; DNA: TGTGCCAGCTCACGGGAGACAGGGTCTCCCTACGAGCAGTACTTC; V: TRBV18; D: TRBD1; size: -; J: TRBJ2-7
CDR3: CASSSGPGGYTF; DNA: TGTGCCAGCAGCTCAGGCCCCGGGGGCTACACCTTC; V: TRBV13; D: -; size: -; J: TRBJ1-2
CDR3: CASRLDGPYGYTF; DNA: TGTGCCAGCAGGTTGGACGGGCCGTATGGCTACACCTTC; V: TRBV11-2; D: -; size: -; J: TRBJ1-2
CDR3: CASRENTGELFF; DNA: TGTGCCAGCAGGGAGAACACCGGGGAGCTGTTTTTT; V: TRBV2; D: -; size: -; J: TRBJ2-2
CDR3: CASSYEIFATNEKLFF; DNA: TGTGCCAGCAGTTACGAAATATTTGCAACTAATGAAAAACTGTTTTTT; V: TRBV6-6; D: -; size: -; J: TRBJ1-4
CDR3: CSVEETSNYGYTF; DNA: TGCAGCGTTGAAGAGACATCGAACTATGGCTACACCTTC; V: TRBV29-1; D: -; size: -; J: TRBJ1-2
CDR3: CASSVVGTGGLNYGYTF; DNA: TGCGCCAGCAGCGTGGTCGGGACAGGGGGCTTGAACTATGGCTACACCTTC; V: TRBV5-1; D: TRBD1; size: -; J: TRBJ1-2